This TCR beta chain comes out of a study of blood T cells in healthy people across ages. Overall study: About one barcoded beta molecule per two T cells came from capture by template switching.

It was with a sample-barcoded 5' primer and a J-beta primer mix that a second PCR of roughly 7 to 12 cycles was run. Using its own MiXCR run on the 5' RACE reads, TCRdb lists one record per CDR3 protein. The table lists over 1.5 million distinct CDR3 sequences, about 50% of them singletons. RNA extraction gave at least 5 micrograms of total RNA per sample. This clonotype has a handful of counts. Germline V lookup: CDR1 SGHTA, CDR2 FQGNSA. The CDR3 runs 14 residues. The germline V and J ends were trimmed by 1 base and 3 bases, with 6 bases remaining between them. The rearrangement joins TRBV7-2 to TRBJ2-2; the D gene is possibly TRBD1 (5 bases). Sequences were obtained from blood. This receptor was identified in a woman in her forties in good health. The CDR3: CASSLEGYTGELFF. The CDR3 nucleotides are TGTGCCAGCAGCTTAGAGGGGTACACCGGGGAGCTGTTTTTT.